A single sample is the source of the 10 T cell receptor beta chains below, sequenced in a study of T cell changes during pregnancy in multiple sclerosis. The table came from immunoSEQ multiplex PCR; TCRdb's copy has only in-frame clones and leaves some out. The sample records roughly 51,000 clones, 92% being singletons. The sample in question was CD4+ T cells from peripheral blood mononuclear cells, obtained after pregnancy. The receptors come from a female donor in good health, enrolled as a control in a pregnancy study.

CDR3 region: CASSLTGDNQPQHF. Written as DNA, the CDR3 is TGTGCCAGCAGCTTAACCGGAGACAATCAGCCCCAGCATTTT. The rearrangement joins TRBV7-3 to TRBJ1-5; D gene uncertain. This CDR3 spans 14 amino acids. Trimming left V 0 bases short and J 3 bases short, with 6 bases between. CDR1 and CDR2 from the germline V gene are SGHTA and FQGTGA.

V usage is TRBV7-9 and J usage is TRBJ1-2, with D uncertain. CDR1 SEHNR and CDR2 FQNEAQ come from the germline V gene (reference sequence). This CDR3 is 13 amino acids long. Trimming pared 0 bases from V and 7 bases from J, leaving 9 bases between. The CDR3 loop is CASSLAPTSGYTF. The CDR3 DNA is TGTGCCAGCAGCTTAGCCCCGACAAGTGGCTACACCTTC.

This clone appeared once. The CDR3 loop is CASSLVSALNEKLFF. In nucleotides, the CDR3 is TGTGCCAGCAGCTTAGTGAGCGCTCTAAATGAAAAACTGTTTTTT. This sequence joins TRBV5-6 and TRBJ1-4; D is unresolved. From germline, CDR1 is SGHDT and CDR2 YYEEEE. The CDR3 length is 15 residues. V lost 2 bases to trimming and J lost 5 bases, with 13 bases between them.

The V gene is TRBV27, the J gene TRBJ2-3; 7 positions agree with TRBD2. The germline CDR1 and CDR2 sequences are MNHEY and SMNVEV (reference sequence). J lost 4 bases, V lost 2 bases, and 3 bases had no gene match. The CDR3 covers 14 residues. DNA for the CDR3: TGTGCCAGCAGTTTACGGCTAGCGGCAGATACGCAGTATTTT. Protein: CASSLRLAADTQYF.

This clone was detected only once. The rearrangement links TRBV7-9 to TRBJ2-3; the D is unclear. The CDR3 extends over 11 amino acids. Trimming pared 4 bases from V and 5 bases from J, leaving 4 bases between. Germline V CDR1 and CDR2: SEHNR, FQNEAQ (reference sequence). CDR3 sequence reads: CASSSVDTQYF. The CDR3, as DNA: TGTGCCAGCAGCTCAGTAGATACGCAGTATTTT.

This clone was counted once. The chain uses TRBV20-1 and TRBJ1-1, with D hard to call. Germline CDR1 is DFQATT and CDR2 is SNEGSKA (reference sequence). Trimming removed 3 bases from V and 8 bases from J, with 7 bases in between. The CDR3 contains 10 residues. The CDR3, as DNA: TGCAGTGCTAGTAGATCAGAAGCTTTCTTT. Translated, it gives CSASRSEAFF.

The rearrangement joins TRBV5-1 to TRBJ1-1, with 7 nucleotides matching TRBD1. CDR1 is SGHRS, CDR2 YFSETQ, per germline. The CDR3 spans 15 residues. Unmatched junction bases numbered 6, after V lost 3 bases and J lost 1 base. CDR3 bases: TGCGCCAGCAGCTCCGACTGGGACAGGAACACTGAAGCTTTCTTT. Translated, it gives CASSSDWDRNTEAFF.

The rearrangement uses TRBV18 and TRBJ2-7; 7 bases match TRBD1. V dropped 1 base and J dropped 5; count of bases not matched to a gene: 5. Germline V CDR1 and CDR2: KGHSH, LQKENI. This CDR3 spans 14 amino acids. The CDR3 DNA reads TGTGCCAGCTCACCACTACAGGGGTACAACGAGCAGTACTTC. Residues: CASSPLQGYNEQYF.

The chain combines TRBV7-3 with TRBJ2-3; a possible D gene is TRBD2 (5 bases). The CDR3 contains 17 residues. V shed 5 bases and J shed 0 bases, with 18 bases lying between them. The germline CDR1 and CDR2 sequences are SGHTA and FQGTGA. The CDR3 protein is CASSLTAAAVSTDTQYF. CDR3 coding DNA: TGTGCCAGCAGCCTCACGGCAGCAGCGGTTAGCACAGATACGCAGTATTTT.

The rearrangement links TRBV19 to TRBJ1-3, with TRBD1 matching over 8 bases. This CDR3 has 15 residues. Germline trimming cut 5 bases from V and 0 bases from J; bases unmatched to any gene: 3. Germline V CDR1 and CDR2: LNHDA, SQIVND (reference sequence). The CDR3 loop is CASSPQGVSGNTIYF. CDR3 coding DNA: TGTGCCAGTAGTCCACAGGGGGTCTCTGGAAACACCATATATTTT.